The text below deals with one T cell receptor (beta chain). This sample was taken from a study of T cells after yellow fever vaccination. Template-switching 5'RACE yielded the TCR cDNA; a universal primer site and UMIs were added in the process. TCRdb re-derived calls from the 5' RACE reads in MiXCR, one entry per CDR3 protein. The sample lists 250,000 to 300,000 distinct CDR3 sequences, approximately 5.2% occurring once. The ends lost 0 bases at V and 1 base at J; junction bases unmatched: 5. The V gene's germline CDR1 is MGHRA and CDR2 YSYEKL. This CDR3 spans 18 amino acids. This receptor was obtained from a man younger than 35 who received the YFV17D yellow fever vaccine. This sequence joins TRBV4-1 and TRBJ2-6; 8 nucleotides match TRBD1. Sequencing used CD4+ T cells sorted from PBMCs, obtained on the day of the yellow fever booster vaccination. The chain's CDR3 is CASSQDRGQGSGANVLTF. The CDR3 DNA is TGCGCCAGCAGCCAAGACAGGGGGCAGGGTTCTGGGGCCAACGTCCTGACTTTC.